The next 5 T cell receptor beta chains were all read from a single sample in a study of T-cell reconstitution after alpha-beta-depleted transplantation in children. Unique molecular identifiers were used in preparing the TCRbeta library. TCRdb re-called the PCR reads through MiXCR, storing one row per CDR3 protein. Seen here are 900,000 or so distinct CDR3 sequences, 15% to 20% observed once, and the top ten hold 5%. The starting material was PBMCs, mostly from graft donor cells, obtained 360 days after TCRalphabeta/CD19-depleted stem cell transplant. The receptors come from a male patient between 10 and 17 years old who had a stem cell transplant for acute lymphoblastic leukemia, so the T cells may come from the graft donor.

This clonotype has more than one count but fewer than ten. V and J are TRBV27 and TRBJ1-4; D is ambiguous. Germline CDR1 is MNHEY and CDR2 is SMNVEV (reference sequence). The V end was cut by 2 bases, the J end by 10 bases, with 11 bases between. There are 13 residues in the CDR3. CDR3 DNA sequence: TGTGCCAGCAGTTTAATAGGTGAAAGAAAACTGTTTTTT. Protein product: CASSLIGERKLFF.

The chain combines TRBV7-8 with TRBJ2-1; a possible D gene is TRBD2 (5 bases). This CDR3 has 12 residues. In germline, CDR1 is SGHVS, CDR2 FQNEAQ. Deletions cut 7 bases from V and 2 bases from J, with 6 bases between. CDR3 sequence reads: CASMGAYNEQFF. The CDR3 nucleotides are TGTGCCAGCATGGGAGCCTACAATGAGCAGTTCTTC.

The chain has TRBV3-1 and TRBJ1-4; D call uncertain. Germline loops: CDR1 LGHDT, CDR2 YNNKEL (reference sequence). Trimming removed 0 bases at V and 8 bases at J, with 4 bases between. This CDR3 region has 12 residues. Written as DNA, the CDR3 is TGTGCCAGCAGCCAAGAGAGGGAAAAACTGTTTTTT. Translation gives CASSQEREKLFF.

The chain has TRBV25-1 and TRBJ1-2, with unresolved D. The V end was cut by 4 bases, the J end by 0 bases, with 12 bases between. The V gene's germline CDR1 is MGHDK and CDR2 SYGVNS. The length of the CDR3 is 15 residues. This CDR3 is CASSARIQANYGYTF. In nucleotides, the CDR3 is TGTGCCAGCAGTGCGAGGATTCAAGCTAACTATGGCTACACCTTC.

The chain has TRBV6-5 and TRBJ2-3; possible D gene TRBD1, 6 bases. This CDR3 has 16 amino acids. V lost 4 bases, J lost 2 bases, and 16 bases lay in between. Germline V gives CDR1 MNHEY, CDR2 SVGAGI. This CDR3 is CASSFLRDTSTDTQYF. The CDR3 DNA is TGTGCCAGCAGTTTCCTCCGGGACACCTCCACAGATACGCAGTATTTT.